The 18 T cell receptor beta chains below come from one sample, sequenced in a study of blood T cell repertoires in COVID-19. Method: immunoSEQ multiplex PCR; TCRdb's copy keeps in-frame clones and lacks some. The data hold about 160,000 clones, with roughly 84% observed a single time. Material: peripheral blood. The receptors were gathered from a woman aged 80 or over with active or convalescent COVID-19.

The genes are TRBV12-1 and TRBJ1-5. TRBV12-1 is a documented pseudogene. This CDR3 has 14 amino acids. CDR3: CASSRGRRDQPQHF. Written as DNA, the CDR3 is TGTGCCAGCAGCCGGGGCCGGAGGGATCAGCCCCAGCATTTT.

The chain links TRBV7-8 to TRBJ2-5; D is undetermined. Trimming shortened V by 2 bases and J by 0 bases, and 13 bases separated the two germline ends. The CDR3 consists of 16 residues. CDR1 and CDR2 from the germline V gene are SGHVS and FQNEAQ. This CDR3 is CASSLPVFTDQETQYF. The CDR3 coding sequence is TGTGCCAGCAGCTTACCTGTCTTCACAGACCAAGAGACCCAGTACTTC.

This clone was detected once. The gene calls are TRBV7-3 and TRBJ2-1, with 9 nucleotides matching TRBD1. Germline values: CDR1 SGHTA, CDR2 FQGTGA. J gave up 7 bases and V 5 bases, and 12 bases lay outside the gene matches. The CDR3 is 16 amino acids. CDR3 DNA sequence: TGTGCCAGCAGCCCCACCCGGACAGGGGATCAGAATGAGCAGTTCTTC. Translated: CASSPTRTGDQNEQFF.

The chain joins TRBV19 to TRBJ1-1, with 9 bases matching TRBD1. From germline, CDR1 is LNHDA and CDR2 SQIVND (reference sequence). This CDR3 is built from 16 residues. J was trimmed by 11 bases and V by 3 bases; bases with no gene match: 16. CDR3 protein: CASSIPPGQGPVWAFF. In DNA form, the CDR3 reads TGTGCCAGTAGTATTCCTCCGGGACAGGGCCCGGTGTGGGCTTTCTTT.

The CDR3 reads CAGGFGASISGANVLTF. The DNA of the CDR3 is TGTGCCGGTGGTTTTGGGGCCTCCATCTCTGGGGCCAACGTCCTGACTTTC. The chain is built from TRBV9 and TRBJ2-6; D is possibly TRBD1 (5 bases). CDR1 and CDR2 from the germline V gene are SGDLS and YYNGEE. The V and J ends lost 10 bases and 0 bases respectively, with 20 bases between them. CDR3 length: 17 residues.

V usage is TRBV11-3 and J usage is TRBJ1-2; 8 nucleotides align to TRBD1. After removal of 0 bases from V and 2 bases from J, the junction contained 5 bases not matched to a gene. Germline V lookup: CDR1 SGHNT, CDR2 YENEEA. The CDR3 is 16 residues long. The CDR3 spells CASSLEGRTGNYGYTF. DNA of the CDR3: TGTGCCAGCAGCTTAGAGGGGCGGACAGGGAACTATGGCTACACCTTC.

The rearrangement links TRBV6-2 or TRBV6-3 to TRBJ1-2; D perhaps matches TRBD1 (5 bases). Looked up from germline, CDR1 is MNHEY and CDR2 is SVGEGT. V was clipped by 2 bases and J by 4 bases, with 23 bases between them. CDR3 length: 18 amino acids. CDR3 amino acids: CASSYTRYGHASGYGYTF. The CDR3 DNA reads as TGTGCCAGCAGTTACACCCGATACGGACACGCCTCTGGCTATGGCTACACCTTC.

There are a few counts of this clone. The rearrangement joins TRBV6-5 to TRBJ1-5; 7 positions agree with TRBD1. The CDR3 extends over 13 amino acids. Germline assignment: CDR1 MNHEY and CDR2 SVGAGI. The J segment lost 6 bases and the V segment lost 6 bases, leaving 5 bases of the junction unmatched. This CDR3 reads CASSYDRAQPQHF. The CDR3, as DNA: TGTGCCAGCAGCTATGACAGGGCTCAGCCCCAGCATTTT.

There are a few counts of this clone. The chain joins TRBV7-2 to TRBJ2-7; 8 bases agree with TRBD2. The CDR3 spans 15 residues. V lost 4 bases and J lost 4; bases outside the gene matches: 9. Per germline, CDR1 SGHTA and CDR2 FQGNSA. CDR3 region: CASSSIAGIRYEQYF. The CDR3 nucleotides are TGTGCCAGCAGCTCGATAGCGGGGATCCGATACGAGCAGTACTTC.

This clone was seen a handful of times. The chain couples TRBV2 to TRBJ1-1, with D possibly matching TRBD1 (5 bases). Germline values: CDR1 SNHLY, CDR2 FYNNEI. The V end was cut by 3 bases, the J end by 6 bases, with 8 bases between. This CDR3 contains 12 residues. The DNA for the CDR3 is TGTGCCAGCAGTGATTGGGGGGCTGAAGCTTTCTTT. The encoded protein is CASSDWGAEAFF.

The chain couples TRBV3-1 (or the pseudogene TRBV3-2) to TRBJ1-6, with D perhaps matching TRBD1 (5 bases). CDR3 length equals 15 residues. In germline, CDR1 is LGHDT, CDR2 YNNKEL (reference sequence). V lost 5 bases and J lost 8, with 16 bases in between. CDR3 bases: TGTGCCAGCAGCTTCAGTCAGGGAGGGGATTCACCCCTCCACTTT. Translating gives CASSFSQGGDSPLHF.

V gene TRBV3-1 (or the pseudogene TRBV3-2) combines with J gene TRBJ1-1; 7 bases align to TRBD1. V shed 1 base, J shed 4 bases, and the junction held 3 bases outside the gene matches. Per germline, CDR1 LGHDT and CDR2 YNNKEL (reference sequence). This CDR3 spans 14 amino acids. DNA for the CDR3: TGTGCCAGCAGCCAAGGAGGGGGCACCACTGAAGCTTTCTTT. Its translation is CASSQGGGTTEAFF.

Remarks on this clone: A junction end diverges from the germline sequence, so it may reflect a read error. The rearrangement uses TRBV5-1 and TRBJ2-5; 9 positions agree with TRBD2. This CDR3 comprises 17 residues. The germline V gene encodes CDR1 SGHRS and CDR2 YFSETQ. As DNA, the CDR3 is TGCGCCCGCAGCTGCGGGGCGGGGGGGCATCTCCAAGAGACCCAGTACTTC. As protein: CARSCGAGGHLQETQYF.

The chain combines TRBV18 with TRBJ2-7, with 9 bases that match TRBD1. V lost 3 bases and J lost 0; bases outside the gene matches: 9. Germline lookup yields CDR1 KGHSH and CDR2 LQKENI. This CDR3 contains 17 residues. Here the CDR3 reads CASSPGQGGLSSYEQYF. The CDR3 DNA sequence: TGTGCCAGCTCACCGGGACAGGGTGGACTCAGCTCCTACGAGCAGTACTTC.

The rearrangement joins TRBV10-3 to TRBJ2-5; 8 bases line up with TRBD2. V shed 4 bases, J shed 5 bases, and the junction held 3 bases outside the gene matches. Germline values: CDR1 ENHRY, CDR2 SYGVKD. The CDR3 covers 13 residues. CDR3 region: CAISGGGPETQYF. The DNA of the CDR3 is TGTGCCATCAGTGGCGGGGGGCCGGAGACCCAGTACTTC.

This chain uses TRBV5-5 with TRBJ1-5; a possible D gene is TRBD1 (5 bases). CDR1 is SGHKS and CDR2 is YYEKEE in the germline V gene (reference sequence). V dropped 4 bases and J dropped 11 bases, with 13 bases sitting between them. This CDR3 spans 12 amino acids. The CDR3 sequence is CASSPPGGAQHF. The CDR3 nucleotides read TGTGCCAGCAGCCCCCCCGGGGGGGCCCAGCATTTT.

This chain uses TRBV11-2 with TRBJ2-7; the match to TRBD1 covers 7 bases. Germline V gene sequence: CDR1 SGHAT, CDR2 FQNNGV. The J segment lost 0 bases and the V segment lost 2 bases, leaving 4 bases of the junction unmatched. The CDR3 has 15 amino acids. The DNA for the CDR3 is TGTGCCAGCAGCTTACGTGGGACAGACTCCTACGAGCAGTACTTC. Translating gives CASSLRGTDSYEQYF.

This sequence joins TRBV29-1 and TRBJ2-1; TRBD2 matches 15 bases. The CDR3 has 20 amino acids. Germline CDR1 reads SQVTM; CDR2 reads ANQGSEA. V was pared by 7 bases and J by 0 bases, with 16 bases of the junction left unmatched. The CDR3 DNA reads TGCAGCGCAAGAGATGCCCCGGGACTAGCGGGGGGTAGCTCCTACAATGAGCAGTTCTTC. Encoded protein: CSARDAPGLAGGSSYNEQFF.